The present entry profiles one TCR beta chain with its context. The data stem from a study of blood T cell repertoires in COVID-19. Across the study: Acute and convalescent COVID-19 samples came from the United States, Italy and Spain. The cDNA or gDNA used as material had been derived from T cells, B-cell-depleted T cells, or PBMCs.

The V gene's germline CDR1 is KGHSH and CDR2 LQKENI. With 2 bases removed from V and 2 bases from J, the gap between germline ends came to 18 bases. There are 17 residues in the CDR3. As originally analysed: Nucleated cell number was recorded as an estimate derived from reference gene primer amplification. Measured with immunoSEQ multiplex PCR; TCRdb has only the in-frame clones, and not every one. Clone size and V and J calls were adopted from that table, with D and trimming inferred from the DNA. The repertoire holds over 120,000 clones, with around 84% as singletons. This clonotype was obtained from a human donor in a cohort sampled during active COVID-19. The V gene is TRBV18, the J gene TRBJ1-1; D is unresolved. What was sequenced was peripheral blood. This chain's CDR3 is CASSPGQFQAGNTEAFF. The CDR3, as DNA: TGTGCCAGCTCACCAGGGCAGTTTCAGGCCGGTAACACTGAAGCTTTCTTT.